Below are 18 T cell receptor beta chains sequenced from a single sample in a study of blood T cell repertoires in COVID-19. Only in-frame clones appear in the TCRdb table, and some are missing; sequencing was by immunoSEQ multiplex PCR. This sample yields more than 80,000 clones, of which roughly 88% are seen a single time; under 8.5% belongs to the top ten. The source material was peripheral blood. Receptor source: a man in his fifties with active COVID-19.

J is TRBJ1-1 and V is TRBV6-5; D may be TRBD1 (5 bases). V lost 2 bases to trimming and J lost 7 bases, with 8 bases between them. The CDR3 is made up of 12 amino acids. Germline CDR1 MNHEY, CDR2 SVGAGI. This CDR3 reads CASSYITGEAFF. The CDR3 DNA sequence: TGTGCCAGCAGTTACATTACAGGTGAAGCTTTCTTT.

This chain links TRBV5-1 with TRBJ2-3; D not certain. Trimming took 0 bases from V and 4 from J, leaving 3 bases between them. The CDR3 covers 12 residues. Germline V CDR1 and CDR2: SGHRS, YFSETQ. The CDR3 is CASSLAADTQYF. For the CDR3, the DNA is TGCGCCAGCAGCTTGGCTGCAGATACGCAGTATTTT.

The rearrangement uses TRBV4-3 and TRBJ2-1; 9 bases map to TRBD2. Germline trimming cut 2 bases from V and 8 bases from J; bases unmatched to any gene: 16. The CDR3 extends over 18 amino acids. Germline assignment: CDR1 LGHNA and CDR2 YSLEER. The CDR3: CASSQRYTGASGIDEQFF. For the CDR3, the DNA is TGCGCCAGCAGCCAAAGGTATACGGGGGCTAGCGGGATTGATGAGCAGTTCTTC.

V usage is TRBV7-2 and J usage is TRBJ2-6; D may be TRBD2 (6 bases). There are 15 residues in the CDR3. Trimming pared 3 bases from V and 2 bases from J, leaving 8 bases between. Per the germline V gene, CDR1 is SGHTA and CDR2 is FQGNSA. CDR3 amino acids: CASSLGGTGANVLTF. In DNA form, the CDR3 reads TGTGCCAGCAGCTTGGGGGGAACTGGGGCCAACGTCCTGACTTTC.

The chain is built from TRBV6-5 and TRBJ1-5, with 7 bases lining up with TRBD1. V lost 6 bases and J lost 7; bases outside the gene matches: 6. This CDR3 has 13 residues. Germline V CDR1 and CDR2: MNHEY, SVGAGI. The CDR3 DNA sequence: TGTGCCAGCAGACGGACAGGTGGGCAGCCCCAGCATTTT. Encoded protein: CASRRTGGQPQHF.

The chain couples TRBV3-1 (or the pseudogene TRBV3-2) to TRBJ2-1; TRBD2 agrees at 9 bases. V shed 3 bases and J 9 bases; nucleotides not matched to a gene: 3. The CDR3 extends over 13 amino acids. Germline lookup yields CDR1 LGHDT and CDR2 YNNKEL (reference sequence). For the CDR3, the DNA is TGTGCCAGCAGCCAGTTACTAGCGGGTGAGCAGTTCTTC. Amino acids: CASSQLLAGEQFF.

The chain combines TRBV27 with TRBJ2-7, with 11 bases fitting TRBD2. This CDR3 comprises 16 residues. With 5 bases clipped from V and 4 bases from J, the junction kept 10 bases outside the gene matches. CDR1 MNHEY and CDR2 SMNVEV come from the germline V gene (reference sequence). The CDR3 here is CASSPQKVAGGYEQYF. DNA for the CDR3: TGTGCCAGCAGTCCCCAAAAGGTAGCGGGAGGGTACGAGCAGTACTTC.

A few counts support this clone. The chain has TRBV6-6 and TRBJ2-5; D is possibly TRBD2 (6 bases). Germline CDR1 and CDR2: MNHNY and SVGAGI (reference sequence). CDR3 size: 14 residues. V was cut by 6 bases and J by 5 bases, with 16 bases left in between. The chain's CDR3 is CASRDSRAGETQYF. DNA for the CDR3: TGTGCCAGCAGGGACTCCCGCGCGGGGGAGACCCAGTACTTC.

V is TRBV6-2 or TRBV6-3 and J is TRBJ1-2; no reliable D call. The CDR3 spans 13 residues. The germline CDR1 and CDR2 sequences are MNHEY and SVGEGT. V was shortened by 2 bases and J by 3 bases, with 7 bases between the two germline ends. Written as DNA, the CDR3 is TGTGCCAGCAGTTACGCCGAGTACTATGGCTACACCTTC. Translation gives CASSYAEYYGYTF.

The chain has TRBV5-1 and TRBJ2-1; 9 bases fit TRBD2. Germline CDR1 reads SGHRS; CDR2 reads YFSETQ. Germline trimming cut 5 bases from V and 5 bases from J; bases unmatched to any gene: 8. The CDR3 consists of 15 residues. CDR3 bases: TGCGCCAGCAGATATTTCCCTAGCGGGAACAATGAGCAGTTCTTC. Protein sequence: CASRYFPSGNNEQFF.

The V call is TRBV9, the J call TRBJ2-7, with 8 bases matching TRBD2. Germline CDR1 and CDR2: SGDLS and YYNGEE. This CDR3 region has 14 residues. The junction had 4 bases not matched to a gene; V was cut back by 4 bases and J by 1 base. The CDR3 loop is CASSKTSASYEQYF. The DNA for the CDR3 is TGTGCCAGCAGCAAGACTAGCGCTTCCTACGAGCAGTACTTC.

The genes are TRBV30 and TRBJ2-7; D remains ambiguous. Trimming cost V 5 bases and J 3 bases, with 8 bases left between them. Germline V gene lookup returns CDR1 GTSNPN and CDR2 SVGIG (reference sequence). There are 11 residues in the CDR3. The CDR3 sequence is CAWGSSYEQYF. CDR3 nucleotide sequence: TGTGCCTGGGGCTCTAGCTACGAGCAGTACTTC. The full variable domain, completed using reference TRBV30 and TRBJ2-7, is SQTIHQWPATLVQPVGSPLSLECTVEGTSNPNLYWYRQAAGRGLQLLFYSVGIGQISSEVPQNLSASRPQDRQFILSSKKLLLSDSGFYLCAWGSSYEQYFGPGTRLTVT.

In its sample, this clone was seen once. The CDR3 spells CASSQPTGVENSPLHF. DNA of the CDR3: TGTGCCAGCAGCCAACCGACAGGGGTCGAAAATTCACCCCTCCACTTT. The rearrangement links TRBV6-6 to TRBJ1-6; 8 nucleotides match TRBD1. Per the germline V gene, CDR1 is MNHNY and CDR2 is SVGAGI (reference sequence). The V segment lost 6 bases and the J segment 7 bases; nucleotides outside the gene matches: 11. The CDR3 has 16 residues.

The chain carries TRBV20-1 and TRBJ2-3; 9 bases are a match to TRBD2. Looked up from germline, CDR1 is DFQATT and CDR2 is SNEGSKA (reference sequence). J lost 4 bases, V lost 3 bases, and 5 bases had no gene match. This CDR3 has 14 residues. CDR3 residues: CSASPGGGADTQYF. CDR3 sequence (DNA): TGCAGTGCTAGTCCTGGCGGGGGGGCAGATACGCAGTATTTT.

The V call is TRBV7-2, the J call TRBJ1-1; D unresolved. Germline CDR1 reads SGHTA; CDR2 reads FQGNSA. The CDR3 consists of 15 residues. The V end was cut by 2 bases, the J end by 1 base, with 11 bases between. In DNA, the CDR3 is TGTGCCAGCAGCTTACAGCAGGTGGAGAACACTGAAGCTTTCTTT. Encoded protein: CASSLQQVENTEAFF.

This rearrangement joins TRBV6-2 or TRBV6-3 to TRBJ2-3, with a possible D match to TRBD1 (5 bases). The V gene's germline CDR1 is MNHEY and CDR2 SVGEGT. V was trimmed by 6 bases and J by 4 bases, leaving 8 bases between them. This CDR3 is built from 12 residues. The CDR3 loop reads CASSPRADTQYF. The CDR3 coding sequence is TGTGCCAGCAGCCCCAGGGCAGATACGCAGTATTTT.

The rearrangement uses TRBV6-1 and TRBJ2-7; TRBD2 is a possible D gene (6 bases). The germline gives CDR1 MNHNS, CDR2 SASEGT. V shed 0 bases and J shed 6 bases, with 9 bases lying between them. The CDR3 consists of 13 residues. The CDR3 coding sequence is TGTGCCAGCAGTGAAGCGCGGGGTAGCGAGCAGTACTTC. Its protein is CASSEARGSEQYF.

The gene calls are TRBV3-1 (or the pseudogene TRBV3-2) and TRBJ2-1; D uncertain. Trimming removed 0 bases at V and 3 bases at J, with 15 bases between. The CDR3 sequence is 17 residues long. Germline assignment: CDR1 LGHDT and CDR2 YNNKEL (reference sequence). CDR3 protein: CASSQDIGQEDYNEQFF. The CDR3 DNA reads TGTGCCAGCAGCCAAGATATAGGCCAGGAAGACTACAATGAGCAGTTCTTC.